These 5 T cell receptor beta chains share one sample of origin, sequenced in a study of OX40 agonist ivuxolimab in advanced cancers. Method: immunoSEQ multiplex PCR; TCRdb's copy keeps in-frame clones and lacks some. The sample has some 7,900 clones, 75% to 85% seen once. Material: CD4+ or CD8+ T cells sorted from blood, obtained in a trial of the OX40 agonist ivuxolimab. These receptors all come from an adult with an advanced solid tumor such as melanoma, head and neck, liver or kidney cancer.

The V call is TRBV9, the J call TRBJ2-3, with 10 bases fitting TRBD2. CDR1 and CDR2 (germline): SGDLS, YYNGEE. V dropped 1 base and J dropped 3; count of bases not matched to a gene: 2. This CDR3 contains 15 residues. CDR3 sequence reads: CASSVSSGGTDTQYF. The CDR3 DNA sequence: TGTGCCAGCAGCGTAAGTAGCGGGGGGACAGATACGCAGTATTTT.

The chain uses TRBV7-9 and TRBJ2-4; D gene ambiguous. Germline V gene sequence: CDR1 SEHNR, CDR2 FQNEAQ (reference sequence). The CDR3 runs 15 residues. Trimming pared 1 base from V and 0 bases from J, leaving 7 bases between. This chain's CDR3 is CASSLGGVAKNIQYF. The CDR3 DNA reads TGTGCCAGCAGCTTAGGTGGGGTAGCCAAAAACATTCAGTACTTC.

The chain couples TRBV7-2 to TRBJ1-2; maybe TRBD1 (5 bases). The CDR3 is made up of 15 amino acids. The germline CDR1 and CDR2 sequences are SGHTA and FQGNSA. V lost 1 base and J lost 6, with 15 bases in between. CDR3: CASSLVGQGKNGYTF. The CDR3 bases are TGTGCCAGCAGCTTAGTTGGGCAGGGAAAGAATGGCTACACCTTC.

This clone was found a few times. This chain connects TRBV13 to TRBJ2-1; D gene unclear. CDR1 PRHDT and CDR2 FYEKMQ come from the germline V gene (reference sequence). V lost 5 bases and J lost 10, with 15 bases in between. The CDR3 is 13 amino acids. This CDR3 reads CASSPQRLGEQFF. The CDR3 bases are TGTGCCAGCAGCCCCCAGAGGCTGGGGGAGCAGTTCTTC.

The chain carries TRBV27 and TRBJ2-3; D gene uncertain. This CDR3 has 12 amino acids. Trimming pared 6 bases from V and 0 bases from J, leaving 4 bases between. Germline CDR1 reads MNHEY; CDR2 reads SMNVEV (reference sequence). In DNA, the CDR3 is TGTGCCAGCAGCGCTAGCACAGATACGCAGTATTTT. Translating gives CASSASTDTQYF.